The entry below describes one TCR beta chain. The J segment lost 6 bases and the V segment lost 4 bases, leaving 6 bases of the junction unmatched. CDR1 and CDR2 (germline): SGHNT, YYREEE (reference sequence). The CDR3 is 14 amino acids. The entry originates in a study of blood T cell repertoires in COVID-19. Some clones are missing from TCRdb's copy, which holds only in-frame ones; the method was immunoSEQ multiplex PCR. The table shows roughly 97,000 clones, with approximately 89% occurring only once. This clonotype was sampled from a human donor in a cohort sampled during active COVID-19. Material for sequencing was peripheral blood. The rearrangement links TRBV5-4 to TRBJ1-4; 7 bases map to TRBD1. Here the CDR3 DNA reads TGTGCCAGCAGCCTGGGACAGTCAGATGAAAAACTGTTTTTT. It yields the protein CASSLGQSDEKLFF.